The clone carrying this T cell receptor beta chain showed up many times. This sample stems from a study of tumor-infiltrating lymphocytes in primary liver carcinoma. V shed 3 bases, J shed 3 bases, and the junction held 3 bases outside the gene matches. CDR3 length: 16 residues. Germline V CDR1 and CDR2: LNHDA, SQIVND (reference sequence). Taking about 18-32 mg of unsorted bulk tissue, the authors co-extracted RNA and DNA. Starting material of 450 to 500 ng total RNA yielded TCR beta cDNA via a constant-region primer. For TCR beta, libraries were produced by three nested multiplex PCR rounds using slightly modified ARM-PCR. The opening two PCR rounds, about 11 cycles each, paired TRBV1-TRBV30 forward primers with a C-beta reverse primer. TCRdb passed the multiplex PCR reads through MiXCR, listing each CDR3 protein once. The sample lists tens of thousands of distinct CDR3 sequences, around 77% occurring once.

The TCR originated in a man aged 40-50 years with primary liver carcinoma and hepatitis B virus infection. This chain links TRBV19 with TRBJ2-1; 12 bases line up with TRBD2. The source material was liver tumor tissue from sampling region 5. The subset: tumor region T5, tumor centre. This CDR3 is CASSIGGLAGYNEQFF. The CDR3 coding sequence is TGTGCCAGTAGTATTGGGGGACTAGCGGGCTACAATGAGCAGTTCTTC.